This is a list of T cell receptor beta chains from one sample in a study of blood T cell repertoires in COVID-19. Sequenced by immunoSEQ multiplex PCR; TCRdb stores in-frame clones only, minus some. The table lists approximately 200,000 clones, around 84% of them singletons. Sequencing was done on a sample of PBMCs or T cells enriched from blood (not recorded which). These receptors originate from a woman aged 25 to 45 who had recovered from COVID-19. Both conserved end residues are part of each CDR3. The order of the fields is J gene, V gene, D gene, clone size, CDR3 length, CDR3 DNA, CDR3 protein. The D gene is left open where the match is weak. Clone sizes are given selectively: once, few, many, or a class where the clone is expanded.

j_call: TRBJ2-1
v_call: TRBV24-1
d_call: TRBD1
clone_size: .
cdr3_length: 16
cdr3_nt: TGTGCCACCAGTCCTGCAGGGGGCAACCGTTTTGGTGAGCAGTTCTTC
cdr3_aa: CATSPAGGNRFGEQFF

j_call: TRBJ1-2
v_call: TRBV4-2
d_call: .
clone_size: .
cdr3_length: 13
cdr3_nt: TGTGCCAGCAGCCAAGATATAGCGTATGGCTACACCTTC
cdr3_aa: CASSQDIAYGYTF

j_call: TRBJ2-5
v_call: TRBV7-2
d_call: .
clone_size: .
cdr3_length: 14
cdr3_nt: TGTGCCAGCAGCCCAGGACAGTTGAGAGAGACCCAGTACTTC
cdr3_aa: CASSPGQLRETQYF

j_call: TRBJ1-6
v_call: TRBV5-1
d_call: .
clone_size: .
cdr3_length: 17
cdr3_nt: TGCGCCAGCAGCCAGGGACACCGGAGCTCCTATAATTCACCCCTCCACTTT
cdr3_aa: CASSQGHRSSYNSPLHF

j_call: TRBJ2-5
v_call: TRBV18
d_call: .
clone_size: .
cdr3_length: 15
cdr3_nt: TGTGCCAGCTCACCACGGAGTCTGAACCAAGAGACCCAGTACTTC
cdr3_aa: CASSPRSLNQETQYF

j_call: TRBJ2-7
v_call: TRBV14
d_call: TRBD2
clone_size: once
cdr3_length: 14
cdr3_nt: TGTGCCAGCAGCCGGGACTACCGCTCCTACGAGCAGTACTTC
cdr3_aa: CASSRDYRSYEQYF

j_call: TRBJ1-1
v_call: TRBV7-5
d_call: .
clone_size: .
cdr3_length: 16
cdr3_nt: TGTGCCAGAAGGTGCCGACAGGGGAAGGAGAACACTGAAGCTTTCTTT
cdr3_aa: CARRCRQGKENTEAFF

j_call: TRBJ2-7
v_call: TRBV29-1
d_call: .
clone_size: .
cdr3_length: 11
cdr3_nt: TGCAGCGCCGTCGCCGAAACGGGGCAGTACTTC
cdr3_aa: CSAVAETGQYF

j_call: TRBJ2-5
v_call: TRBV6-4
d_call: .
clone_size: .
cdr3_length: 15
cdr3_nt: TGTGCCAGCAGCCACGCCGGGGGGCAGCAAGAGACCCAGTACTTC
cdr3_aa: CASSHAGGQQETQYF

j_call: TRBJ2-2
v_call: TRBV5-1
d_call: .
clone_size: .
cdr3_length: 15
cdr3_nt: TGCGCCAGCAGCGCCCGCGGGGCGAACACCGGGGAGCTGTTTTTT
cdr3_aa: CASSARGANTGELFF

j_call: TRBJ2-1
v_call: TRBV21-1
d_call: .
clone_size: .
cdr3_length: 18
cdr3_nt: TGTGCCAGCAGCAAAGTATCTGAGCGGGAGGCCGGTTACAATGAGCAGTTCTTC
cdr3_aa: CASSKVSEREAGYNEQFF

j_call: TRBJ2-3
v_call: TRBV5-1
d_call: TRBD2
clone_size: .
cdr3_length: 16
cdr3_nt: TGCGCCAGCAGCAGGCAAACTAGCGGGAGTGCAGATACGCAGTATTTT
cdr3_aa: CASSRQTSGSADTQYF

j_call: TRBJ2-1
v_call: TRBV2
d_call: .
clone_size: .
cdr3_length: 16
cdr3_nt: TGTGCCAGCCACGTCCTAGGGAGTACGTCCTACAATGAGCAGTTCTTC
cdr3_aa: CASHVLGSTSYNEQFF

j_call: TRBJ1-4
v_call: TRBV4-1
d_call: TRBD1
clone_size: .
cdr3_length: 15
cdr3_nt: TGCGCCAGCAGCCAAGCACAGGGGGCAGGGGAAAAACTGTTTTTT
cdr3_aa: CASSQAQGAGEKLFF

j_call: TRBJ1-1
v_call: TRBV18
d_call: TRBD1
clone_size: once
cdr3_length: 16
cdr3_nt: TGTGCCAGCTCACCACGGACAGGGGAGACGAACACTGAAGCTTTCTTT
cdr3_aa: CASSPRTGETNTEAFF

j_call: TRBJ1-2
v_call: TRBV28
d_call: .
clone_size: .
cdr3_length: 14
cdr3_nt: TGTGCCAGCAGGGCCGGGGGGGGTAACTATGGCTACACCTTC
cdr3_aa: CASRAGGGNYGYTF

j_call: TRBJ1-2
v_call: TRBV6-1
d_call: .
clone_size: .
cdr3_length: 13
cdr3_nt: TGTGCCAGCAGTGAACCAGATAACTATGGCTACACCTTC
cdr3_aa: CASSEPDNYGYTF

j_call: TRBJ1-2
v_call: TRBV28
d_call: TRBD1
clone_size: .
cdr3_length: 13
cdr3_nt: TGTGCCAGCAGTTTCGGAACAGGGGTTGGCTACACCTTC
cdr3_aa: CASSFGTGVGYTF

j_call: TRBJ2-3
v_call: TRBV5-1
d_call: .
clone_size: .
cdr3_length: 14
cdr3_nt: TGCGCCAGCACTTGGATCGCAGGGACAGATACGCAGTATTTT
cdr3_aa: CASTWIAGTDTQYF

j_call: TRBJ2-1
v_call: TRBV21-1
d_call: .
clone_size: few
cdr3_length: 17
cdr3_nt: TGTGCCAGCAGCAAAGGGGAGGCAGGGGGTCGGAGAAATGAGCAGTTCTTC
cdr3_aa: CASSKGEAGGRRNEQFF

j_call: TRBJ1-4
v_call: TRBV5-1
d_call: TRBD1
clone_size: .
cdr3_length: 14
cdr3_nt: TGCGCCAGCAGCCTAGACAGGGAAGGTGAAAAACTGTTTTTT
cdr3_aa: CASSLDREGEKLFF

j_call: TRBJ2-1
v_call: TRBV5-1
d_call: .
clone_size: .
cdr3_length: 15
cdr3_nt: TGCGCCAGCAGCTTGGGGGGGAGGTCCTACAATGAGCAGTTCTTC
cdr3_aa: CASSLGGRSYNEQFF

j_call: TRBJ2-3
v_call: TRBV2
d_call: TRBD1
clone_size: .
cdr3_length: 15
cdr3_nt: TGTGCCAGCGATCGCCGGGACAGGCAGACAGATACGCAGTATTTT
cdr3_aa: CASDRRDRQTDTQYF

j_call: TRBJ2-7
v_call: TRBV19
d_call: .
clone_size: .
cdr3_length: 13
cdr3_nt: TGTGCCAGTAGTATTAACGGAGCCTACGAGCAGTACTTC
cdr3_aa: CASSINGAYEQYF

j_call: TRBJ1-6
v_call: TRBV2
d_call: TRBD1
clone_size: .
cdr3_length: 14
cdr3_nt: TGTGCCAGCAATCCCGGGACAGGGAGATCACCCCTCCACTTT
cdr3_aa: CASNPGTGRSPLHF

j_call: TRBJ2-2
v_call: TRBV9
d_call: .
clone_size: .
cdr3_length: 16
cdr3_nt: TGTGCCAGCAGCCCCCGAGGGAGCGGGAACACCGGGGAGCTGTTTTTT
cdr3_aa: CASSPRGSGNTGELFF

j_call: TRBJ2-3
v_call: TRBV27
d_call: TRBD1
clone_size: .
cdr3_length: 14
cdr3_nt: TGTGCCAGCAGTACGCGGACAGGGCCAGATACGCAGTATTTT
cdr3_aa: CASSTRTGPDTQYF

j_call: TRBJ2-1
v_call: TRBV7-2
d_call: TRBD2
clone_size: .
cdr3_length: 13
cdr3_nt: TGTGCCAGCAGCTTAGGCACTAGCGGGGAGCAGTTCTTC
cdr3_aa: CASSLGTSGEQFF

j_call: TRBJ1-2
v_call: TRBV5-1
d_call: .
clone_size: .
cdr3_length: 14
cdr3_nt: TGCGCCAGCAGCCTGGCACAGGGTGGCTATGGCTACACCTTC
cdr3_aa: CASSLAQGGYGYTF

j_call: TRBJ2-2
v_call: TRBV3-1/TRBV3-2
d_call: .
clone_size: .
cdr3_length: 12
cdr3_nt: TGTGCCAGCGGTCGGGACACCGGGGAGCTGTTTTTT
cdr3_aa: CASGRDTGELFF

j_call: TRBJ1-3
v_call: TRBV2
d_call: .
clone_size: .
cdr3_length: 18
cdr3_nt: TGTGCCAGCAGTGAATTAATGGTGTTACAGTACTCTGGAAACACCATATATTTT
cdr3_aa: CASSELMVLQYSGNTIYF

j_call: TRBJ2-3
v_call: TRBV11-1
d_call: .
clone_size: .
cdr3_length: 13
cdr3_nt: TGTGCCAGCGAAACGGGATCCACAGATACGCAGTATTTT
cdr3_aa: CASETGSTDTQYF

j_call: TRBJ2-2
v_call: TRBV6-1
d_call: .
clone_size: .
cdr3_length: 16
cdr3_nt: TGTGCCAGCAGTGAAGTGGCTAGCAGCTACACCGGGGAGCTGTTTTTT
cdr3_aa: CASSEVASSYTGELFF

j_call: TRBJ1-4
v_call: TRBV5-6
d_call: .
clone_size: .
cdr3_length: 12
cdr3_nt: TGTGCCAGCAGCGGGACAAATGAAAAACTGTTTTTT
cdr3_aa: CASSGTNEKLFF

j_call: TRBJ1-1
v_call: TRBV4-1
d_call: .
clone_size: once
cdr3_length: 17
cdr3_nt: TGCGCCAGCAGCCAGTCCGGGGGGTGGGCGCTGAACACTGAAGCTTTCTTT
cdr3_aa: CASSQSGGWALNTEAFF

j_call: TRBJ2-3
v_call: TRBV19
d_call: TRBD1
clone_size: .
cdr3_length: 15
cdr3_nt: TGTGCCAGTAGTAGGGGACAGATTGCCACAGATACGCAGTATTTT
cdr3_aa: CASSRGQIATDTQYF

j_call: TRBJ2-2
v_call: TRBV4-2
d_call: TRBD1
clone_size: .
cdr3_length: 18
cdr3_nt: TGTGCCAGCAGCCATTATCTGGCTGGGACAGGGGACACCGGGGAGCTGTTTTTT
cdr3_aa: CASSHYLAGTGDTGELFF

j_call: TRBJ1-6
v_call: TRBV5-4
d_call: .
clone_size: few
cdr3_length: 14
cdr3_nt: TGTGCCAGCAGCTTATGGCAGAATAATTCACCCCTCCACTTT
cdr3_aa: CASSLWQNNSPLHF

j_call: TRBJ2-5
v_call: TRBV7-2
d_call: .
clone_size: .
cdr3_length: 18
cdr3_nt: TGTGCCAGCAGCCCCCTCTACTCGGACACCCAGCTGTACGAGACCCAGTACTTC
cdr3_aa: CASSPLYSDTQLYETQYF

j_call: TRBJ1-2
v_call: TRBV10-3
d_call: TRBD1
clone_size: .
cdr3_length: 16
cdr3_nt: TGTGCCATCAGTGAGTCGGGGACAGGGTTAGCCTATGGCTACACCTTC
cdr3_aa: CAISESGTGLAYGYTF

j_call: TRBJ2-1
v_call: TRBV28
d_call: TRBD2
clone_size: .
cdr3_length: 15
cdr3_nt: TGTGCCAGCAGCCGGGGGGGTCAGGTCTACAATGAGCAGTTCTTC
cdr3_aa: CASSRGGQVYNEQFF

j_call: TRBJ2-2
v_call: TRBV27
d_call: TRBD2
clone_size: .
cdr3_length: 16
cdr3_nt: TGTGCCAGCAGCCCAAGGGGCGGGGGGGCCGGCGGGGAGCTGTTTTTT
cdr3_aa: CASSPRGGGAGGELFF

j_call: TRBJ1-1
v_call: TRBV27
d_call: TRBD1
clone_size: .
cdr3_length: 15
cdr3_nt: TGTGCCAGCAGCCTGGACAGGTTGGACAACACTGAAGCTTTCTTT
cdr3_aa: CASSLDRLDNTEAFF

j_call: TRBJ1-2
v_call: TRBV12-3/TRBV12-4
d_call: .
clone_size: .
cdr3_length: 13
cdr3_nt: TGTGCCAGCAGTTACACAGGGTCTAACCCCTACACCTTC
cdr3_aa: CASSYTGSNPYTF

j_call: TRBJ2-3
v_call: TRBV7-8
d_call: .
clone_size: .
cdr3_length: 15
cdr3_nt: TGTGCCAGCAGCTCCCTAGATTTTAGCACAGATACGCAGTATTTT
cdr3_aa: CASSSLDFSTDTQYF

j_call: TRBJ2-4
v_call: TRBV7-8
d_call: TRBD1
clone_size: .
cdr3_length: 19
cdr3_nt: TGTGCCAGCAGCTCTTTGTTCCCTACCGACAGGGCCTTCAAAAACATTCAGTACTTC
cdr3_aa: CASSSLFPTDRAFKNIQYF

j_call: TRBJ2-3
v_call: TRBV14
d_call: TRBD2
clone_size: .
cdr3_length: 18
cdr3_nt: TGTGCCAGCAGTGCGGGGACTAGCGGGAGGACCAGCACAGATACGCAGTATTTT
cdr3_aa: CASSAGTSGRTSTDTQYF

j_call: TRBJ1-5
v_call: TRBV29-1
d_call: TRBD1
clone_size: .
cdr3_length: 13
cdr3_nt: TGCAGCGTTGCAGGGGGCTCTGTTCAGCCCCAGCATTTT
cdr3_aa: CSVAGGSVQPQHF

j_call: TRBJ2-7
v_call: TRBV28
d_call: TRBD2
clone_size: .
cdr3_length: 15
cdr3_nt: TGTGCCAGCAGGTCCGGGCTAGCGGGATACTACGAGCAGTACTTC
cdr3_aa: CASRSGLAGYYEQYF